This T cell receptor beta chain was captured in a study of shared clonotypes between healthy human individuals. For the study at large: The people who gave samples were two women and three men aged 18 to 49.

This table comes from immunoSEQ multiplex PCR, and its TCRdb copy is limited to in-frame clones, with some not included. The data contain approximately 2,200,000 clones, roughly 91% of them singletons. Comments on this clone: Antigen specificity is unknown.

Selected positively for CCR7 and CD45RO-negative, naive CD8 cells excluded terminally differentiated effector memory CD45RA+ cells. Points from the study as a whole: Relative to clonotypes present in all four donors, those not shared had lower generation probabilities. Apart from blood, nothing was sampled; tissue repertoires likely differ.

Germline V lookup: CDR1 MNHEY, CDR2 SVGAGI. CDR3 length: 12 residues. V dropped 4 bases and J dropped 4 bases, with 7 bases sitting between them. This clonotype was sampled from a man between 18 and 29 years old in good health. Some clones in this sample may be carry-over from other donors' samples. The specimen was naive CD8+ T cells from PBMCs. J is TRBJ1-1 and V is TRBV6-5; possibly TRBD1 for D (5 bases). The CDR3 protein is CASSSGPTEAFF. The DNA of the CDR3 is TGTGCCAGCAGTTCAGGGCCCACTGAAGCTTTCTTT.